This is a list of T cell receptor beta chains from one sample in a study of control samples from healthy donors and cancer patients. Assay used: immunoSEQ multiplex PCR; TCRdb lists only in-frame clones, some missing. Among 150,000 to 200,000 clones listed, around 90% were seen once. The sample consisted of blood. The receptors shown here come from a woman between 45 and 65 years old in good health. Both conserved end residues are part of each CDR3. Fields, in order: D gene, clone size, V gene, J gene, CDR3 protein, CDR3 DNA. D genes are given only for firm matches. Rows may omit the clone size; those that give it use once, few, many or a size class.

D gene: TRBD2
clone size: NA
V gene: TRBV4-1
J gene: TRBJ2-3
CDR3 protein: CASSHPSGRGADTQYF
CDR3 DNA: TGCGCCAGCAGCCACCCTAGCGGGAGAGGGGCAGATACGCAGTATTTT

D gene: TRBD1
clone size: NA
V gene: TRBV4-2
J gene: TRBJ1-1
CDR3 protein: CASSQARGGSAFF
CDR3 DNA: TGTGCCAGCAGCCAAGCCAGGGGGGGGTCCGCTTTCTTT

D gene: NA
clone size: NA
V gene: TRBV10-3
J gene: TRBJ2-5
CDR3 protein: CAISELREAQYF
CDR3 DNA: TGTGCCATCAGTGAACTCAGGGAGGCCCAGTACTTC

D gene: NA
clone size: NA
V gene: TRBV11-2
J gene: TRBJ2-7
CDR3 protein: CASSLQGNPLDEQYF
CDR3 DNA: TGTGCCAGCAGCTTACAGGGTAACCCCCTCGACGAGCAGTACTTC

D gene: TRBD2
clone size: NA
V gene: TRBV11-2
J gene: TRBJ2-1
CDR3 protein: CASSSRGLALSYNEQFF
CDR3 DNA: TGTGCCAGCAGCTCCCGGGGACTAGCCCTGAGCTACAATGAGCAGTTCTTC

D gene: NA
clone size: once
V gene: TRBV19
J gene: TRBJ2-7
CDR3 protein: CASSLGLGSYEQYF
CDR3 DNA: TGTGCCAGTAGTCTAGGTCTGGGATCCTACGAGCAGTACTTC

D gene: TRBD2
clone size: NA
V gene: TRBV7-2
J gene: TRBJ2-7
CDR3 protein: CASSQTSGGPYEQYF
CDR3 DNA: TGTGCCAGCAGCCAAACTAGCGGGGGTCCCTACGAGCAGTACTTC

D gene: NA
clone size: NA
V gene: TRBV28
J gene: TRBJ1-5
CDR3 protein: CASSLYGQPQHF
CDR3 DNA: TGTGCCAGCAGTTTATACGGTCAGCCCCAGCATTTT

D gene: NA
clone size: NA
V gene: TRBV5-1
J gene: TRBJ2-7
CDR3 protein: CASRRLRDGSYEQYF
CDR3 DNA: TGCGCCAGCAGGCGCCTACGGGACGGATCCTACGAGCAGTACTTC

D gene: TRBD1
clone size: NA
V gene: TRBV30
J gene: TRBJ1-6
CDR3 protein: CAWSVLGTGQNSPLHF
CDR3 DNA: TGTGCCTGGAGTGTACTTGGGACAGGGCAAAATTCACCCCTCCACTTT

D gene: NA
clone size: few
V gene: TRBV2
J gene: TRBJ2-5
CDR3 protein: CASSGEETQYF
CDR3 DNA: TGTGCCAGCAGTGGAGAAGAGACCCAGTACTTC

D gene: TRBD1
clone size: NA
V gene: TRBV19
J gene: TRBJ2-3
CDR3 protein: CASMGQTEDTQYF
CDR3 DNA: TGTGCCAGTATGGGACAGACGGAAGATACGCAGTATTTT

D gene: TRBD1
clone size: NA
V gene: TRBV19
J gene: TRBJ1-1
CDR3 protein: CASSHTGGKVTEAFF
CDR3 DNA: TGTGCCAGTAGCCACACAGGGGGCAAGGTCACTGAAGCTTTCTTT

D gene: TRBD2
clone size: NA
V gene: TRBV29-1
J gene: TRBJ2-3
CDR3 protein: CSGGTRATDTQYF
CDR3 DNA: TGCAGCGGCGGGACTAGAGCCACAGATACGCAGTATTTT

D gene: NA
clone size: NA
V gene: TRBV5-6
J gene: TRBJ2-1
CDR3 protein: CASSLGQARYNEQFF
CDR3 DNA: TGTGCCAGCAGCTTGGGGCAGGCCCGATACAATGAGCAGTTCTTC

D gene: NA
clone size: NA
V gene: TRBV6-5
J gene: TRBJ2-3
CDR3 protein: CASSSLHTQYF
CDR3 DNA: TGTGCCAGCAGTTCACTCCATACGCAGTATTTT

D gene: TRBD2
clone size: NA
V gene: TRBV2
J gene: TRBJ2-7
CDR3 protein: CASRGLAGYEQYF
CDR3 DNA: TGTGCCAGCAGGGGACTAGCTGGGTACGAGCAGTACTTC

D gene: TRBD2
clone size: NA
V gene: TRBV5-4
J gene: TRBJ2-7
CDR3 protein: CASSSIAGVRTEQYF
CDR3 DNA: TGTGCCAGCAGCTCCATAGCGGGAGTTAGGACCGAGCAGTACTTC

D gene: TRBD1
clone size: NA
V gene: TRBV6-2/TRBV6-3
J gene: TRBJ2-7
CDR3 protein: CASSYLGDRPYEQYF
CDR3 DNA: TGTGCCAGCAGTTACCTGGGGGACAGGCCCTACGAGCAGTACTTC

D gene: TRBD1
clone size: NA
V gene: TRBV11-2
J gene: TRBJ1-6
CDR3 protein: CASSPGGEGSPLHF
CDR3 DNA: TGTGCCAGCAGTCCAGGGGGGGAGGGTTCACCCCTCCACTTT

D gene: TRBD1
clone size: NA
V gene: TRBV5-1
J gene: TRBJ1-1
CDR3 protein: CASRYSGGTEAFF
CDR3 DNA: TGCGCCAGCAGGTACTCAGGGGGGACTGAAGCTTTCTTT

D gene: TRBD2
clone size: NA
V gene: TRBV5-1
J gene: TRBJ2-7
CDR3 protein: CASSLEGLAAREQYF
CDR3 DNA: TGCGCCAGCAGCTTGGAGGGACTAGCCGCTCGCGAGCAGTACTTC

D gene: NA
clone size: NA
V gene: TRBV6-2/TRBV6-3
J gene: TRBJ2-7
CDR3 protein: CASSRPGRTYEQYF
CDR3 DNA: TGTGCCAGCAGTCGCCCGGGTAGAACCTACGAGCAGTACTTC

D gene: NA
clone size: NA
V gene: TRBV18
J gene: TRBJ1-3
CDR3 protein: CASSGGALSGNTIYF
CDR3 DNA: TGTGCCAGCTCAGGCGGAGCTCTCTCTGGAAACACCATATATTTT

D gene: TRBD1
clone size: NA
V gene: TRBV5-1
J gene: TRBJ1-2
CDR3 protein: CASSVDRDGYTF
CDR3 DNA: TGCGCCAGCAGCGTGGACAGGGATGGCTACACCTTC

D gene: NA
clone size: NA
V gene: TRBV28
J gene: TRBJ1-2
CDR3 protein: CASSLVRGGYTF
CDR3 DNA: TGTGCCAGCAGTTTAGTGAGAGGGGGCTACACCTTC

D gene: TRBD1
clone size: NA
V gene: TRBV5-1
J gene: TRBJ2-5
CDR3 protein: CASSSDPDRALRSQYF
CDR3 DNA: TGCGCCAGCAGCTCAGACCCTGACAGGGCCCTAAGGTCCCAGTACTTC

D gene: TRBD2
clone size: NA
V gene: TRBV4-3
J gene: TRBJ2-1
CDR3 protein: CASSYRLAQPQREGNEQFF
CDR3 DNA: TGCGCCAGCAGCTACCGACTAGCGCAACCTCAAAGAGAGGGCAATGAGCAGTTCTTC

D gene: NA
clone size: NA
V gene: TRBV29-1
J gene: TRBJ1-2
CDR3 protein: CSVEEGSYGYTF
CDR3 DNA: TGCAGCGTTGAGGAGGGGAGCTATGGCTACACCTTC

D gene: NA
clone size: NA
V gene: TRBV6-2/TRBV6-3
J gene: TRBJ2-3
CDR3 protein: CASSYQGNTDTQYF
CDR3 DNA: TGTGCCAGCAGTTACCAGGGGAACACAGATACGCAGTATTTT

D gene: NA
clone size: NA
V gene: TRBV28
J gene: TRBJ1-2
CDR3 protein: CASSRPGTRANYGYTF
CDR3 DNA: TGTGCCAGCAGCCGTCCCGGGACACGAGCTAACTATGGCTACACCTTC

D gene: TRBD2
clone size: NA
V gene: TRBV19
J gene: TRBJ2-1
CDR3 protein: CASSGLAGYNEQFF
CDR3 DNA: TGTGCCAGTAGTGGACTAGCGGGGTACAATGAGCAGTTCTTC